What follows is one T cell receptor beta chain and its context. This clone has more than one count but fewer than ten. Its antigen target is currently unknown. Base qualities are not at hand, and no much larger clone is one base apart. The library relied on the immunoSEQ multiplex PCR assay. For the multiplex PCR, a mixture combining 60 forward primers for TCR Vbeta segments and 13 reverse primers for TCR Jbeta segments was used. The CDR3 region of rearranged TCR beta genes was amplified from genomic DNA by a multiplex PCR assay. Amplified TCR beta libraries were sequenced as 87-base-pair reads on the Illumina HiSeq System. On the study's bioinformatics: In a later analysis, some 80 million unique TCR beta chains were counted across the 500 to 850 repertoires, and roughly 11 million of these chains were shared by at least two donors. To remove PCR and sequencing errors, raw reads were error-corrected and collapsed into unique sequences using a nearest-neighbor algorithm that merged closely related sequences. CDR3 sequences were aligned to IMGT reference sequences to assign V, D and J gene segments. Each retained sequence needed at least a six-nucleotide match to both a V gene segment and a J gene segment. A rearrangement was called productive if the CDR3 had no stop codons and remained in frame with V and J, and every other rearrangement was called non-productive. Following IMGT convention, CDR3 was defined as the stretch from the second conserved V-encoded cysteine up to the conserved J-encoded phenylalanine. The earlier analysis of some 600 of the donors excluded sequences that lacked an unambiguous match to a single V gene segment. An earlier analysis of 587 of the donors classified V segments as functional when productive rearrangements were above 56.7% and as segregating when the standard deviation between donors was above 5%. To diagnose cytomegalovirus status from the catalog of TCR beta chain sequences, a statistical classification framework was built. A later analysis assigned V and J genes by comparing TCR nucleotide sequences with IMGT/GENE-DB human TR gene sequences. Using the TCRdist pipeline, a later analysis assigned CDR3 sequences along with most-parsimonious VDJ recombination scenarios. In a later analysis, every TCR beta chain was defined by the combination of its CDR3 amino acid sequence and its V-gene family, and reads without a unique V-gene family were dropped. To address suspected cross-contamination and a sequencing artifact, a later analysis removed 450 to 700 highly shared, low-generation-probability nucleotide sequences. In a later analysis, a clonal expansion index for each public chain was calculated from normalized within-repertoire ranks of inferred template counts. In a later analysis, generation probabilities were computed with a VDJ recombination model fitted to out-of-frame rearrangements, and the resulting probabilities were checked against IGoR. In a later analysis, hypergeometric tests were used to score TCR-TCR, TCR-HLA and TCR-CMV co-occurrence, with a repertoire-size bias correction applied to TCR pairs. In a later analysis, false discovery rates were estimated by permuting HLA or CMV assignments 20 times. A later analysis grouped co-occurring TCRs with DBSCAN, adding TCRdist sequence similarity when clustering within HLA-allele-positive subsets. For co-occurrence clustering, repertoires with fewer than 30,000 or more than 120,000 public chains were excluded, along with about five repertoires with anomalous nucleotide sharing. TCRdb retrieved this table from immuneACCESS and kept in-frame rearrangements only. Not all clones are present; in checked studies, unresolved V genes account for under half, and no reason is known for the remainder. D and trimming come from the DNA, and the V and J calls and clone size come from that table. The sample table holds 130,000 or so clones, of which 6.5% to 9.5% were seen once. In total, the top ten clones hold around 6.1% of the sample.

This sample was taken from a study of cytomegalovirus exposure and HLA in healthy donors (dated by TCRdb to 2016 to 2017). Describing the broader study: According to an earlier analysis of 587 of the donors, some 170 million T cells yielded approximately 120 million unique TCR beta sequences and about 280 Gb of sequence data. Roughly 300 gigabases of sequencing data and approximately 84 million unique TCR sequences were included in an early release covering around 650 HLA-typed donors. The genetic ancestry cluster associated with self-reported Caucasian donors included approximately 85% of the approximately 410 genotyped donors. The study aimed to test whether signatures of past pathogen exposure could be identified by cataloging public T cell receptors. The T cell repertoires of 550 to 850 subjects were profiled by immunosequencing and related to cytomegalovirus serostatus. In addition to the first cohort of hundreds of subjects, a separate validation cohort of 130 or so different subjects was used. To predict cytomegalovirus infection status, the study combined high-throughput TCR immunosequencing, statistical association of individual TCRs with disease status, and machine learning. A later analysis re-examined previously published TCR beta repertoires from 610 or so donors and added high-resolution HLA genotyping to investigate patterns of TCR occurrence. Rather than drawing on any new phenotypic data, the later analysis identified candidate immune exposures from TCR beta sequences and the way those sequences occurred across donors. An earlier analysis of 587 of the donors used high-throughput TCR beta sequencing to judge whether each TCR beta V gene segment behaved as functional or pseudogenic. Donor age, sex, ethnicity and CMV serostatus were collected together with the repertoire data. In a later genetic analysis, genome-wide SNP genotypes for about three fifths of the roughly 670 donors were used, and that subset was treated as a discovery cohort. All discovery cohort repertoires had been generated on a single sequencing platform. HLA typing included class I and class II loci at four-digit resolution. Typing coverage differed by locus: A, B, C, DRB1 and DQB1 were typed in roughly 620-630 donors, DQA1 in roughly 510, DPA1 in some 570, and DPB1 in around 490. Because of strong linkage in the cohort, five DR-DQ haplotypes were treated as single units for association and clustering. Among 300 to 450 genotyped donors of the cohort, an average of roughly 240,000 unique TCR beta nucleotide sequences were sequenced per donor, around 18% of them non-productive. Beyond this particular receptor, the publication reports: An earlier analysis of around 500 of the donors showed that most TCR beta V segments appeared in productive rearrangements either about 90% or about 30% of the time, which broadly matched IMGT annotations. According to a later genetic analysis, donors in an Asian-associated ancestry cluster had fewer N-insertions in productive TCRs than the roughly 670-donor mean. Because counts were too low, roughly 17 rarely observed V segments, including chromosome 9 orphons, were left out of the earlier analysis of 587 of the donors. The study listed 150 to 200 TCR beta chains as associated with cytomegalovirus. A further reported finding was that TCR beta sequences accurately predicted the HLA-A and HLA-B alleles for most subjects in the first cohort. Strong co-occurrence of HLA alleles, especially DR and DQ, made assigning TCR associations to individual alleles difficult. In a later analysis, HLA-associated TCR beta chains were found to be more clonally expanded and to have lower generation probabilities than equally common non-associated chains. In a later analysis, the rate of TCR association differed among HLA loci, with DRB1 alleles having the most associated TCRs and HLA-C alleles having the fewest. Most TCR sequences were seen in very few donors, while some public TCRs were found in many individuals. A later genetic analysis associated a missense DCLRE1C variant with V-gene and J-gene trimming of TCR beta chains, and an independent cohort replicated the association. Three of the identified cytomegalovirus-associated TCR beta chains were confirmed in vitro to be specific for cytomegalovirus antigens. A later analysis reported that several top co-occurrence clusters appeared linked to parvovirus B19, influenza, CMV and Epstein-Barr virus. The classifier was reported to diagnose cytomegalovirus status with high specificity and sensitivity in both the original and validation cohorts. Specific HLA alleles were associated with over 15,000 TCR beta sequences at a false discovery rate of 0.05 in a later analysis. The only immune exposure information available for the cohort was CMV serostatus. The presence/absence analyses assumed that sequencing depth was roughly uniform across donors, and that assumption may not be true. A group of highly shared sequence variants was considered likely to be a technical artifact of the sequencing pipeline. According to a later analysis, most CMV-associated TCR beta chains appeared to be HLA-restricted, and the HLA associations seemed to be driven largely by CMV exposure. Because HLA typing was missing for some donors at each locus, association tests included only the typed subset. Linkage disequilibrium might explain the correlated functional status among segregating V segments, but an unknown experimental factor could not be ruled out. The authors suggested that the approach could potentially be extended to other disease states and immunological phenotypes. This cohort had only TCR beta chains sequenced, and the lack of alpha or paired-chain data limited which features could be detected. Some IMGT-functional V segments, including TRBV6-2 and TRBV6-3, could not be distinguished by the 87-base-pair reads and were therefore excluded.

Via the germline V gene (reference sequence), CDR1 is SGHNT and CDR2 YYREEE. A distance of 16 bases separates the germline ends of V and J, which lose 3 bases and 0 bases respectively. Taken from cysteine to phenylalanine, the CDR3 has 17 residues. The retained sequence is limited to the CDR3, 51 bases, with the frame set at the first base. The cohort consisted of 600 to 750 healthy bone marrow donors. At the time of sampling, every cohort member was nominally healthy, though immune exposures that went unrecorded were likely present. The donor tested CMV seropositive and was one of the 289 seropositive cohort members. A peripheral blood sample was provided by each donor, and peripheral blood mononuclear cells were used for TCR beta sequencing. The Qiagen DNeasy Blood Extraction Kit was used to extract genomic DNA from the blood cell samples.

This receptor chain uses TRBV5-4 and TRBJ2-1; the D gene remains uncertain. Sequenced material: PBMCs. This TCR was recovered from a middle-aged woman in good health and CMV-seropositive. The nucleotide sequence is TGTGCCAGCAGCTCCCCCGACACCTTCAGCTCCTACAATGAGCAGTTCTTC. Its protein is CASSSPDTFSSYNEQFF.